The present entry profiles one TCR beta chain with its context. The sample originates from a study of blood T cell repertoires in COVID-19. For the study at large: T cells, B-cell-depleted T cells, or PBMCs provided the cDNA or gDNA that served as material.

Sequencing was performed with immunoSEQ multiplex PCR; in TCRdb, only in-frame clones are kept and a portion is missing. The sample carries about 100,000 clones, approximately 90% recorded once. Trimming took 5 bases from V and 4 from J; bases not matched to a gene: 7. CDR1 SGHNT and CDR2 YENEEA come from the germline V gene. The CDR3 loop spans 15 amino acids. This receptor was obtained from a man in his sixties with acute or convalescent COVID-19. V usage is TRBV11-3 and J usage is TRBJ2-2; 7 bases align to TRBD1. Specimen: peripheral blood. CDR3 nucleotide sequence: TGTGCCAGCAGCGCGGCTTCAGGGGGCACCGGGGAGCTGTTTTTT. Translation gives CASSAASGGTGELFF.